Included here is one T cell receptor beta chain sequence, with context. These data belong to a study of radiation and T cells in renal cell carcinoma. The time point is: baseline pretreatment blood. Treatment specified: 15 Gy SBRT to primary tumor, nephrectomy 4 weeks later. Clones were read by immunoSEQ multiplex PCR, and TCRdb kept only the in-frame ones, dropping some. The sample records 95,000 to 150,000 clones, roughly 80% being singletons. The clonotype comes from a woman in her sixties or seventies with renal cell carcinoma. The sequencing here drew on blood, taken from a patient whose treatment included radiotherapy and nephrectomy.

The CDR3 sequence is CASSLTGSTEAFF. The CDR3 coding sequence is TGTGCCAGCAGCCTCACAGGGAGCACTGAAGCTTTCTTT. This chain uses TRBV9 with TRBJ1-1, with D possibly matching TRBD1 (6 bases). V lost 4 bases and J 4 bases, leaving 11 bases between the germline ends. The CDR3 loop spans 13 amino acids. Germline-derived CDR1 and CDR2 are SGDLS and YYNGEE.